Shown below are 30 T cell receptor beta chains from a single sample sequenced in a study of identical twins. TCRdb fed the 5' RACE reads into MiXCR, producing one record per CDR3 protein. Among around 1.7 million distinct CDR3 sequences listed, around a third were seen once. Sequencing used cord blood. The origin of the receptors is a newborn girl in good health.

This clonotype was detected only once. The rearrangement joins TRBV28 to TRBJ1-2; maybe TRBD1 (5 bases). This CDR3 is 15 amino acids long. Deletions cut 7 bases from V and 1 base from J, with 16 bases between. Germline V gene data show CDR1 as MDHEN and CDR2 as SYDVKM. The CDR3 nucleotides read TGTGCCAGCATCTCCAGGGTGCCTCTTAACTATGGCTACACCTTC. Translating gives CASISRVPLNYGYTF.

This sequence joins TRBV14 and TRBJ1-6; no definite D call. CDR1 is SGHDN and CDR2 is FVKESK in the germline V gene. The length of the CDR3 is 16 residues. Trimming removed 0 bases from V and 8 bases from J, with 14 bases in between. Here the CDR3 DNA reads TGTGCCAGCAGCCAAGATGGGTGGTTTACGGATTCACCCCTCCACTTT. It yields the protein CASSQDGWFTDSPLHF.

The chain has TRBV6-6 and TRBJ1-1, with 8 bases aligning to TRBD1. The V segment lost 4 bases and the J segment 8 bases; nucleotides outside the gene matches: 12. The CDR3 covers 15 residues. CDR1 and CDR2 from the germline V gene are MNHNY and SVGAGI (reference sequence). The CDR3 reads CASSSRTGLELEAFF. CDR3 sequence (DNA): TGTGCCAGCAGTTCGCGGACAGGGTTGGAGTTGGAAGCTTTCTTT.

The J gene is TRBJ2-7, the V gene TRBV2, with D unclear. In germline, CDR1 is SNHLY, CDR2 FYNNEI. V was pared by 3 bases and J by 4 bases, with 7 bases between. The CDR3 runs 12 residues. The CDR3, as DNA: TGTGCCAGCAGTGACGCGGATTACGAGCAGTACTTC. It is translated as CASSDADYEQYF.

The V gene is TRBV24-1, the J gene TRBJ2-4; perhaps TRBD1 as D (6 bases). CDR1 and CDR2 (germline): KGHDR, SFDVKD. The length of the CDR3 is 17 residues. Trimming shortened V by 4 bases and J by 7 bases, and 22 bases separated the two germline ends. CDR3 in amino acids: CATSEIGQWGIKNIQYF. CDR3 DNA: TGTGCCACCAGTGAGATCGGACAGTGGGGAATCAAGAACATTCAGTACTTC.

This clonotype was counted at least ten times. This chain uses TRBV20-1 with TRBJ2-3; 12 bases match TRBD2. With V trimmed by 3 bases and J by 3 bases, 4 bases remained unmatched. This CDR3 spans 15 amino acids. Germline V gives CDR1 DFQATT, CDR2 SNEGSKA (reference sequence). The CDR3 spells CSASGLAGRTDTQYF. Here the CDR3 DNA reads TGCAGTGCTAGCGGACTAGCGGGAAGAACAGATACGCAGTATTTT.

A remark on this clonotype: Sequence at one end of the junction differs from germline and may be a read error. V and J are TRBV20-1 and TRBJ2-5, with 8 positions matching TRBD1. There are 15 residues in the CDR3. The germline gives CDR1 DFQATT, CDR2 SNEGSKA (reference sequence). The chain's CDR3 is CSARWDRRSWENQYF. The CDR3 coding sequence is TGCAGTGCTAGATGGGACAGGAGATCATGGGAGAACCAGTACTTC.

V and J are TRBV5-6 and TRBJ2-1; 7 nucleotides match TRBD1. Germline V gene sequence: CDR1 SGHDT, CDR2 YYEEEE. The CDR3 has 16 residues. The ends lost 3 bases at V and 0 bases at J; junction bases unmatched: 6. CDR3 nucleotides: TGTGCCAGCAGCTCTGGGACAGACGACTCCTACAATGAGCAGTTCTTC. It is translated as CASSSGTDDSYNEQFF.

The V gene is TRBV20-1, the J gene TRBJ2-5, with D perhaps assigned TRBD1 or TRBD2 (5 bases each). The germline V gene encodes CDR1 DFQATT and CDR2 SNEGSKA (reference sequence). The V gene lost 2 bases and the J gene lost 0 bases, with 16 bases spanning the gap. The CDR3 is 16 residues long. CDR3 amino acids: CSARPRSGHHQETQYF. For the CDR3, the DNA is TGCAGTGCTAGACCGAGGAGCGGACACCACCAAGAGACCCAGTACTTC.

This chain uses TRBV29-1 with TRBJ2-1; D may match TRBD1 or TRBD2 (6 bases each). This CDR3 is built from 13 residues. The V end lost 0 bases, the J end lost 13 bases, and 16 bases lay between the germline ends. CDR1 is SQVTM, CDR2 ANQGSEA, per germline. DNA of the CDR3: TGCAGCGTTGAAGATCGGAGGGGGGAGACCCAGTTCTTC. As protein: CSVEDRRGETQFF.

Remarks on this clonotype: At one boundary the junction diverges from the germline segment, which might be a read error. The rearrangement joins TRBV25-1 to TRBJ2-7; D perhaps matches TRBD1 (5 bases). Germline values: CDR1 MGHDK, CDR2 SYGVNS. The CDR3 sequence is 14 residues long. CDR3 region: CASSPGHLLGEQCF. In DNA, the CDR3 is TGTGCCAGCAGTCCTGGACATCTACTTGGCGAGCAGTGCTTC.

This rearrangement joins TRBV4-2 to TRBJ2-1, with 9 positions matching TRBD2. The CDR3 contains 14 residues. V shed 6 bases, J shed 7 bases, and the junction held 7 bases outside the gene matches. Germline V lookup: CDR1 LGHNA, CDR2 YNFKEQ. CDR3 in amino acids: CASSSGSLGNEQFF. In nucleotides, the CDR3 is TGTGCCAGCAGTAGCGGGAGCCTGGGGAATGAGCAGTTCTTC.

This clonotype has more than one count but fewer than ten. The chain is built from TRBV11-2 and TRBJ2-3; 11 bases line up with TRBD2. Germline CDR1 is SGHAT and CDR2 is FQNNGV. The V segment lost 3 bases and the J segment 3 bases; nucleotides outside the gene matches: 5. The CDR3 loop spans 16 amino acids. The chain's CDR3 is CASSFPGLAVTDTQYF. Here the CDR3 DNA reads TGTGCCAGCAGCTTCCCGGGACTAGCGGTTACAGATACGCAGTATTTT. Full variable domain (rest looked up from reference TRBV11-2 and TRBJ2-3): EAGVAQSPRYKIIEKRQSVAFWCNPISGHATLYWYQQILGQGPKLLIQFQNNGVVDDSQLPKDRFSAERLKGVDSTLKIQPAKLEDSAVYLCASSFPGLAVTDTQYFGPGTRLTVL.

The chain carries TRBV3-1 and TRBJ2-3; no clear D gene. This CDR3 has 15 residues. CDR1 LGHDT and CDR2 YNNKEL come from the germline V gene (reference sequence). The V end was cut by 4 bases, the J end by 2 bases, with 13 bases between. The CDR3 coding sequence is TGTGCCAGCAGCCTTAAAGGGAATCCCACAGATACGCAGTATTTT. Translation gives CASSLKGNPTDTQYF.

Regarding this clonotype: A much larger clone differs from this one at a single base, so this may be a read error. This chain uses TRBV4-2 with TRBJ2-1; TRBD2 aligns across 7 bases. TRBJ2-7 matches the DNA end more closely, so the J call is doubtful. The CDR3 is 17 amino acids. Germline V CDR1 and CDR2: LGHNA, YNFKEQ. CDR3 in amino acids: CASSQDPSGSSYNEQYF. Written as DNA, the CDR3 is TGTGCCAGCAGCCAAGACCCTAGCGGCAGCTCCTACAATGAGCAGTACTTC.

The CDR3 loop reads CASSGQGTNTEAFF. The DNA for the CDR3 is TGTGCCAGCAGTGGGCAGGGGACGAACACTGAAGCTTTCTTT. The chain uses TRBV2 and TRBJ1-1, with D perhaps TRBD1 (6 bases). The germline V gene encodes CDR1 SNHLY and CDR2 FYNNEI. V was pared by 4 bases and J by 1 base, with 10 bases between. The CDR3 runs 14 residues.

The chain joins TRBV5-1 to TRBJ1-2, with D tentatively TRBD1 (5 bases). V lost 1 base and J lost 0, with 13 bases in between. The germline V gene encodes CDR1 SGHRS and CDR2 YFSETQ. The CDR3 length is 16 residues. The CDR3 region is CASSLLQTAANYGYTF. CDR3 nucleotides: TGCGCCAGCAGCTTGCTTCAGACAGCCGCTAACTATGGCTACACCTTC.

This chain uses TRBV28 with TRBJ2-5; D is tentatively TRBD1 or TRBD2 (6 bases each). Germline V gene sequence: CDR1 MDHEN, CDR2 SYDVKM. This CDR3 is built from 15 residues. V lost 2 bases and J 11 bases, leaving 21 bases between the germline ends. The chain's CDR3 is CASSLNGRVRGEQYF. The CDR3 coding sequence is TGTGCCAGCAGTTTAAACGGGAGAGTCAGGGGTGAGCAGTACTTC.

This clonotype has a handful of counts. The gene calls are TRBV20-1 and TRBJ2-5; 7 bases are a match to TRBD1. J gave up 5 bases and V 6 bases, and 12 bases lay outside the gene matches. Germline CDR1 DFQATT, CDR2 SNEGSKA (reference sequence). This CDR3 comprises 14 residues. Here the CDR3 reads CSAGQHSLHETQYF. The DNA for the CDR3 is TGCAGTGCGGGACAGCACTCCCTCCACGAGACCCAGTACTTC.

This clonotype was detected only a few times. This sequence joins TRBV20-1 and TRBJ1-2; D is unclear. This CDR3 region has 14 residues. CDR1 is DFQATT, CDR2 SNEGSKA, per germline (reference sequence). Trimming cost V 3 bases and J 0 bases, with 11 bases left between them. CDR3 nucleotides: TGCAGTGCTAGCGACAACTTCTCTAACTATGGCTACACCTTC. This gives the protein CSASDNFSNYGYTF.

The CDR3 here is CASSVEGLAPDTQYF. CDR3 in DNA: TGTGCCAGCAGCGTAGAGGGACTAGCCCCAGATACGCAGTATTTT. This chain joins TRBV9 and TRBJ2-3; 9 nucleotides agree with TRBD2. Germline V gene sequence: CDR1 SGDLS, CDR2 YYNGEE. V lost 0 bases and J lost 4; bases outside the gene matches: 3. The CDR3 runs 15 residues.

The chain uses TRBV30 and TRBJ2-3; no clear D. CDR1 is GTSNPN and CDR2 is SVGIG in the germline V gene (reference sequence). This CDR3 is built from 15 residues. The V gene lost 4 bases and the J gene lost 2 bases, with 16 bases spanning the gap. CDR3 DNA: TGTGCCTGGAATGTACGTCTAGGCTCCACAGATACGCAGTATTTT. Amino acids: CAWNVRLGSTDTQYF.

This clonotype was detected only once. This chain connects TRBV5-1 to TRBJ1-1; weak D call: TRBD1 (5 bases). V was pared by 5 bases and J by 6 bases, with 17 bases between. Germline V gene sequence: CDR1 SGHRS, CDR2 YFSETQ. The length of the CDR3 is 14 residues. The CDR3 DNA sequence: TGCGCCAGCAGACAAAACGGGGCGCGGGCTGAAGCTTTCTTT. It codes for CASRQNGARAEAFF.

This clonotype has only a few counts. V usage is TRBV18 and J usage is TRBJ2-1; 9 bases are shared with TRBD2. The CDR3 is 16 amino acids. Trimming removed 2 bases from V and 4 bases from J; junction bases left unmatched: 6. Per germline, CDR1 KGHSH and CDR2 LQKENI. CDR3 DNA sequence: TGTGCCAGCTCACCATTGTCCGGACTAGCGTACAATGAGCAGTTCTTC. It is translated as CASSPLSGLAYNEQFF.

The sample holds many counts of this clonotype. The chain is built from TRBV9 and TRBJ2-1; 13 nucleotides line up with TRBD2. CDR1 is SGDLS, CDR2 YYNGEE, per germline. CDR3 length: 16 residues. The junction had 7 bases not matched to a gene; V was cut back by 2 bases and J by 8 bases. Written as DNA, the CDR3 is TGTGCCAGCAGCGTGGCCGGGACTAGCGGGATCTATGAGCAGTTCTTC. Translated, it gives CASSVAGTSGIYEQFF.

The rearrangement uses TRBV20-1 and TRBJ2-7; D is ambiguous. Germline values: CDR1 DFQATT, CDR2 SNEGSKA (reference sequence). V lost 0 bases to trimming and J lost 3 bases, with 6 bases between them. CDR3 length equals 12 residues. CDR3 coding DNA: TGCAGTGCTAGAGATGCCCTCTACGAGCAGTACTTC. It translates to CSARDALYEQYF.

This clonotype occurred a few times. This chain links TRBV18 with TRBJ2-1; 11 bases map to TRBD2. J gave up 4 bases and V 2 bases, and 10 bases lay outside the gene matches. The CDR3 sequence is 18 residues long. Germline values: CDR1 KGHSH, CDR2 LQKENI. The CDR3 reads CASSPRLPGTSGYNEQFF. CDR3 nucleotide sequence: TGTGCCAGCTCACCAAGGTTGCCCGGGACTAGCGGTTACAATGAGCAGTTCTTC.

Of note for this clonotype: One junction end disagrees with the germline gene, perhaps due to a read error. The V call is TRBV7-6, the J call TRBJ1-4; tentatively, D is TRBD1 (5 bases). Per germline, CDR1 SGHVS and CDR2 FNYEAQ. This CDR3 contains 16 residues. The CDR3 reads CAGSLAVSRAGEKLFF. CDR3 sequence (DNA): TGTGCCGGCAGCTTAGCGGTGAGCAGGGCTGGAGAAAAACTGTTTTTT.

This chain joins TRBV29-1 and TRBJ1-5, with TRBD1 matching over 7 bases. Germline V lookup: CDR1 SQVTM, CDR2 ANQGSEA. V lost 4 bases to trimming and J lost 4 bases; unmatched junction nucleotides: 4. The CDR3 covers 13 residues. CDR3 sequence: CSVGDSFNQPQHF. The DNA of the CDR3 is TGCAGCGTTGGGGACAGCTTTAATCAGCCCCAGCATTTT.

The chain has TRBV29-1 and TRBJ2-1, with D possibly being TRBD1 (6 bases). Trimming took 5 bases from V and 3 from J, leaving 14 bases between them. Germline values: CDR1 SQVTM, CDR2 ANQGSEA. The CDR3 is made up of 14 amino acids. For the CDR3, the DNA is TGCAGCGTTACGGGACACCTCCTCTACAATGAGCAGTTCTTC. Translation: CSVTGHLLYNEQFF.